The TCR beta chain under discussion was sequenced for a study of T-cell memory formation after mild COVID-19. V was pared by 1 base and J by 8 bases, with 18 bases between. Germline lookup yields CDR1 SGHTA and CDR2 FQGNSA. CDR3 length: 16 residues. This clonotype was counted only a few times. From the 5' RACE reads, TCRdb called clonotypes with MiXCR, one entry per CDR3 protein. The table has 58,000 or so distinct CDR3 sequences, about a quarter seen once. The sequenced sample consisted of PBMCs or a T cell subset sorted from them (not recorded which). This sequence was found in a man aged 18 to 29 who had mild COVID-19 (a few samples of this study predate the infection). Cell type and time point are not known. The gene calls are TRBV7-2 and TRBJ2-1; no clear D. Here the CDR3 reads CASSLGWIDPTYEQFF. CDR3 sequence (DNA): TGTGCCAGCAGCTTAGGATGGATTGACCCAACATATGAGCAGTTCTTC.